Below are 27 T cell receptor beta chains sequenced from a single sample in a study of OX40 agonist ivuxolimab in advanced cancers. Library preparation was by the immunoSEQ multiplex PCR assay. TCRdb took this table from immuneACCESS and kept in-frame rearrangements with V and J called. Such tables lack part of the clones; where checked against another copy, unresolved V genes explain under half of the gap, and the rest is unexplained. Within this sample are some 99,000 clones, with approximately 95% of them counted one time only. 0.15% to 0.2% of the sample belongs to the ten largest clones. This specimen consisted of CD4+ or CD8+ T cells sorted from blood, obtained in a trial of the OX40 agonist ivuxolimab. These receptors all stem from an adult with an advanced solid tumor such as melanoma, head and neck, liver or kidney cancer.

The rearrangement uses TRBV29-1 and TRBJ2-2, with TRBD2 as a possible D gene (7 bases). The germline CDR1 and CDR2 sequences are SQVTM and ANQGSEA. V lost 5 bases and J lost 6, with 22 bases in between. The CDR3 length is 16 residues. DNA of the CDR3: TGCAGCGTTCATGGAGGCGGGGGCGTCACTCCCGGGGAGCTGTTTTTT. Translation: CSVHGGGGVTPGELFF.

V usage is TRBV7-2 and J usage is TRBJ1-5; a weak D match, TRBD1 (6 bases). V gave up 5 bases and J gave up 4 bases, with 12 bases separating them. Germline assignment: CDR1 SGHTA and CDR2 FQGNSA. There are 14 residues in the CDR3. This CDR3 is CASSPRGGNQPQHF. For the CDR3, the DNA is TGTGCCAGCAGCCCAAGAGGGGGAAATCAGCCCCAGCATTTT.

The gene calls are TRBV7-2 and TRBJ2-7; tentatively, D is TRBD2 (6 bases). CDR1 and CDR2 (germline): SGHTA, FQGNSA. Trimming removed 3 bases from V and 1 base from J, with 7 bases in between. The CDR3 is 13 amino acids. The CDR3: CASSFRESYEQYF. The DNA of the CDR3 is TGTGCCAGCAGCTTCCGGGAGTCCTACGAGCAGTACTTC.

The V and J genes are TRBV7-2 and TRBJ2-5; the D gene is possibly TRBD2 (7 bases). This CDR3 region has 15 residues. In germline, CDR1 is SGHTA, CDR2 FQGNSA. The V and J ends lost 5 bases and 5 bases respectively, with 18 bases between them. CDR3 DNA: TGTGCCAGCAGCCCATTCACATGGGGGGGCGAGACCCAGTACTTC. Translating it yields CASSPFTWGGETQYF.

This chain connects TRBV15 to TRBJ2-7; no firm D call. Germline CDR1 is LNHNV and CDR2 is YYDKDF (reference sequence). V lost 1 base and J lost 7, with 8 bases in between. This CDR3 region has 12 residues. CDR3 sequence reads: CATSRARREQYF. CDR3 sequence (DNA): TGTGCCACCAGCAGAGCCCGACGAGAGCAGTACTTC.

This clone is a singleton in its sample. The rearrangement links TRBV28 to TRBJ2-5, with unresolved D. CDR1 is MDHEN and CDR2 is SYDVKM in the germline V gene. The CDR3 is made up of 14 amino acids. V was cut by 6 bases and J by 5 bases, with 16 bases left in between. DNA of the CDR3: TGTGCCAGCAGCCTCCCTAGGGCCGGGGAGACCCAGTACTTC. Translation: CASSLPRAGETQYF.

V and J are TRBV27 and TRBJ2-3; tentatively, D is TRBD2 (5 bases). The CDR3 is 13 residues long. V was cut by 7 bases and J by 3 bases, with 11 bases left in between. Germline V lookup: CDR1 MNHEY, CDR2 SMNVEV (reference sequence). For the CDR3, the DNA is TGTGCCAGCAATCCGAGCGGAACAGATACGCAGTATTTT. Its translation is CASNPSGTDTQYF.

J is TRBJ2-1 and V is TRBV7-2; 9 bases map to TRBD2. The CDR3 consists of 15 residues. The ends lost 1 base at V and 6 bases at J; junction bases unmatched: 4. The germline V gene has CDR1 SGHTA and CDR2 FQGNSA. DNA for the CDR3: TGTGCCAGCAGCTTAGGGCGGGGGGGCCTCAATGAGCAGTTCTTC. Its translation: CASSLGRGGLNEQFF.

This rearrangement joins TRBV10-3 to TRBJ2-5; 10 nucleotides line up with TRBD2. CDR1 and CDR2 (germline): ENHRY, SYGVKD. The CDR3 sequence is 14 residues long. J was trimmed by 4 bases and V by 3 bases; bases with no gene match: 2. The CDR3 protein is CAISDPSGRETQYF. In DNA form, the CDR3 reads TGTGCCATCAGTGACCCTAGCGGGAGAGAGACCCAGTACTTC.

This clone was observed a handful of times. The rearrangement uses TRBV5-1 and TRBJ1-6; 10 bases match TRBD1. V shed 1 base and J 7 bases; nucleotides not matched to a gene: 2. Germline V gives CDR1 SGHRS, CDR2 YFSETQ. This CDR3 contains 15 residues. Here the CDR3 DNA reads TGCGCCAGCAGCTTGCGGGACAGGGGAAATTCACCCCTCCACTTT. Amino acids: CASSLRDRGNSPLHF.

The rearrangement links TRBV2 to TRBJ1-4, with a possible D match to TRBD1 (6 bases). The CDR3 totals 15 residues. CDR1 is SNHLY and CDR2 is FYNNEI in the germline V gene. V was trimmed by 8 bases and J by 0 bases, leaving 13 bases between them. The CDR3 bases are TGTGCCAGCGCCCATCGGACAGCAACTAATGAAAAACTGTTTTTT. It codes for CASAHRTATNEKLFF.

The chain is built from TRBV12-5 and TRBJ1-1, with a weak D call TRBD1 (5 bases). Trimming shortened V by 7 bases and J by 8 bases, and 23 bases separated the two germline ends. The V gene's germline CDR1 is LGHNT and CDR2 FRNRAP. The CDR3 contains 15 residues. CDR3 amino acids: CASAVSKPGTAEAFF. The CDR3 nucleotides read TGTGCTAGTGCCGTCTCTAAGCCCGGGACGGCGGAAGCTTTCTTT.

The chain joins TRBV11-2 to TRBJ1-1; D unclear. Trimming removed 5 bases at V and 0 bases at J, with 13 bases between. The CDR3 is made up of 15 amino acids. Germline CDR1 reads SGHAT; CDR2 reads FQNNGV. CDR3 sequence reads: CASSARPRMNTEAFF. The CDR3 nucleotides read TGTGCCAGCAGCGCTCGACCCCGGATGAACACTGAAGCTTTCTTT. The whole variable domain, remainder taken from reference TRBV11-2 and TRBJ1-1, is EAGVAQSPRYKIIEKRQSVAFWCNPISGHATLYWYQQILGQGPKLLIQFQNNGVVDDSQLPKDRFSAERLKGVDSTLKIQPAKLEDSAVYLCASSARPRMNTEAFFGQGTRLTVV.

The CDR3, as DNA: TGCGCCAGCACCCGAGAACTAGCGGGAGGGCTAGATACGCAGTATTTT. Amino acids: CASTRELAGGLDTQYF. The V and J genes are TRBV5-1 and TRBJ2-3; 13 bases are a match to TRBD2. Per germline, CDR1 SGHRS and CDR2 YFSETQ. The V gene end was trimmed by 6 bases and the J gene end by 5 bases; junction bases not matched to a gene: 9. CDR3 size: 16 residues. Complete variable domain (other parts from reference TRBV5-1 and TRBJ2-3): KAGVTQTPRYLIKTRGQQVTLSCSPISGHRSVSWYQQTPGQGLQFLFEYFSETQRNKGNFPGRFSGRQFSNSRSEMNVSTLELGDSALYLCASTRELAGGLDTQYFGPGTRLTVL.

This rearrangement joins TRBV18 to TRBJ1-2, with 8 bases identical to TRBD1. Trimming at V came to 3 bases and at J to 6 bases, leaving 12 bases not matched to a gene. Germline assignment: CDR1 KGHSH and CDR2 LQKENI. The CDR3 has 16 amino acids. CDR3 nucleotide sequence: TGTGCCAGCTCACCTAACGACATACAGGGGGATAATGGCTACACCTTC. This encodes CASSPNDIQGDNGYTF.

This rearrangement joins TRBV9 to TRBJ1-1; no definite D call. This CDR3 is built from 13 residues. The V end was cut by 0 bases, the J end by 1 base, with 4 bases between. CDR1 and CDR2 (germline): SGDLS, YYNGEE. The CDR3 spells CASSVGRNTEAFF. The CDR3 coding sequence is TGTGCCAGCAGCGTAGGCAGGAACACTGAAGCTTTCTTT.

This chain connects TRBV12-5 to TRBJ2-5; D not certain. Trimming pared 4 bases from V and 1 base from J, leaving 10 bases between. From germline, CDR1 is LGHNT and CDR2 FRNRAP. The CDR3 contains 14 residues. CDR3 nucleotides: TGTGCTAGTGGTTCGCGGCCCCTCCAAGAGACCCAGTACTTC. This gives the protein CASGSRPLQETQYF.

The rearrangement links TRBV11-2 to TRBJ1-6; D gene unclear. Germline CDR1 reads SGHAT; CDR2 reads FQNNGV. With 5 bases removed from V and 6 bases from J, the gap between germline ends came to 17 bases. The CDR3 length is 16 residues. This CDR3 reads CASSPRRTATNSPLHF. The CDR3 bases are TGTGCCAGCAGCCCACGCAGGACGGCTACTAATTCACCCCTCCACTTT.

In DNA form, the CDR3 reads TGTGCCAGTTTAGGACAGGGGACGGTCTATGGCTACACCTTC. Translating it yields CASLGQGTVYGYTF. J is TRBJ1-2 and V is TRBV19, with TRBD1 matching over 9 bases. Germline values: CDR1 LNHDA, CDR2 SQIVND (reference sequence). The CDR3 is 14 amino acids. V gave up 8 bases and J gave up 4 bases; unmatched junction bases: 8.

The J gene is TRBJ1-2, the V gene TRBV4-3; 9 bases are a match to TRBD1. Trimming at V came to 3 bases and at J to 8 bases, leaving 7 bases not matched to a gene. CDR3 length equals 14 residues. From germline, CDR1 is LGHNA and CDR2 YSLEER. CDR3 sequence (DNA): TGCGCCAGCAGCCAGGGACAGGGACTGTTAGGCTACACCTTC. It encodes CASSQGQGLLGYTF.

The chain joins TRBV27 to TRBJ1-1; no firm D call. Germline V CDR1 and CDR2: MNHEY, SMNVEV (reference sequence). The length of the CDR3 is 15 residues. V dropped 4 bases and J dropped 0 bases, with 12 bases sitting between them. The CDR3 nucleotides are TGTGCCAGCAGTTCGGTCTCGACGGTGAACACTGAAGCTTTCTTT. Protein: CASSSVSTVNTEAFF.

This chain links TRBV4-1 with TRBJ2-5, with D possibly matching TRBD1 (5 bases). V lost 8 bases, J lost 2 bases, and 12 bases lay in between. CDR3 size: 13 residues. Germline V CDR1 and CDR2: MGHRA, YSYEKL. CDR3 loop: CASARQLQETQYF. The CDR3 DNA is TGCGCCAGCGCTAGACAGCTACAAGAGACCCAGTACTTC.

V gene TRBV5-1 combines with J gene TRBJ2-1; D gene uncertain. The CDR3 has 15 residues. Germline V gene sequence: CDR1 SGHRS, CDR2 YFSETQ. Trimming shortened V by 1 base and J by 5 bases, and 13 bases separated the two germline ends. CDR3 sequence (DNA): TGCGCCAGCAGCTTGTATACTGTGCCGGACAATGAGCAGTTCTTC. Its protein is CASSLYTVPDNEQFF.

The V and J genes are TRBV6-6 and TRBJ1-2; TRBD1 aligns across 9 bases. Trimming at V came to 2 bases and at J to 8 bases, leaving 9 bases not matched to a gene. The CDR3 is 15 residues long. Germline CDR1 MNHNY, CDR2 SVGAGI (reference sequence). The CDR3 is CASSYRSQGAGGYTF. DNA of the CDR3: TGTGCCAGCAGTTACCGATCACAGGGGGCGGGAGGCTACACCTTC.

The J gene is TRBJ2-3, the V gene TRBV27, with D unclear. The germline CDR1 and CDR2 sequences are MNHEY and SMNVEV (reference sequence). V was cut by 6 bases and J by 4 bases, with 20 bases left in between. The CDR3 totals 16 residues. Written as DNA, the CDR3 is TGTGCCAGCAGAAGGGTGGGGTTGTTGGGTTCAGATACGCAGTATTTT. As protein: CASRRVGLLGSDTQYF.

The V and J genes are TRBV7-2 and TRBJ2-3; D remains unclear. Deletions cut 1 base from V and 8 bases from J, with 4 bases between. This CDR3 contains 11 residues. Germline-derived CDR1 and CDR2 are SGHTA and FQGNSA. DNA for the CDR3: TGTGCCAGCAGCTTAGAGGGTACGCAGTATTTT. It translates to CASSLEGTQYF.

The chain is built from TRBV9 and TRBJ1-3; D not certain. Deletions cut 0 bases from V and 4 bases from J, with 2 bases between. The germline V gene has CDR1 SGDLS and CDR2 YYNGEE. This CDR3 region has 12 residues. CDR3 nucleotide sequence: TGTGCCAGCAGCGTAGCAGGAAACACCATATATTTT. Residues: CASSVAGNTIYF. Variable domain in full (rest from reference TRBV9 and TRBJ1-3): DSGVTQTPKHLITATGQRVTLRCSPRSGDLSVYWYQQSLDQGLQFLIQYYNGEERAKGNILERFSAQQFPDLHSELNLSSLELGDSALYFCASSVAGNTIYFGEGSWLTVV.